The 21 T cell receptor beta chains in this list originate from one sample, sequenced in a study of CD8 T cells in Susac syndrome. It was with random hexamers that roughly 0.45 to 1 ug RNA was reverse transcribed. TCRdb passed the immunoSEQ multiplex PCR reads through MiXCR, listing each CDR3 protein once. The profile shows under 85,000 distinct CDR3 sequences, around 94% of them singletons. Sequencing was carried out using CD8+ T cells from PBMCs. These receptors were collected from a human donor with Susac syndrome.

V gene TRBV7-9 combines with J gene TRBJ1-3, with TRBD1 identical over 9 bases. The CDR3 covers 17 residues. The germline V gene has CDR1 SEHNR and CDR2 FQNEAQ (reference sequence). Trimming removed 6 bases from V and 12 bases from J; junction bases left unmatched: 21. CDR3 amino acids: CASSRRPGQGIVTNIYF. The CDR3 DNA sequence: TGTGCCAGCAGTCGCCGGCCGGGACAGGGAATTGTGACAAACATATATTTT.

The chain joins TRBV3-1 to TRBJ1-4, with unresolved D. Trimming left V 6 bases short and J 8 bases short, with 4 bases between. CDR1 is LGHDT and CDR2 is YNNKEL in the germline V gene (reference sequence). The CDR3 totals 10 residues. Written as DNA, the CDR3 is TGTGCCAGCAGGGGGGAAAAACTGTTTTTT. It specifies CASRGEKLFF.

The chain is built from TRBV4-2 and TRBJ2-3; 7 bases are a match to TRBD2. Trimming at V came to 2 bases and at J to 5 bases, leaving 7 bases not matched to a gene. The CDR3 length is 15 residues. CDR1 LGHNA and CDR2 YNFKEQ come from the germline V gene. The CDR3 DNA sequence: TGTGCCAGCAGCCAACGCGGGACGGGAGGAGATACGCAGTATTTT. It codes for CASSQRGTGGDTQYF.

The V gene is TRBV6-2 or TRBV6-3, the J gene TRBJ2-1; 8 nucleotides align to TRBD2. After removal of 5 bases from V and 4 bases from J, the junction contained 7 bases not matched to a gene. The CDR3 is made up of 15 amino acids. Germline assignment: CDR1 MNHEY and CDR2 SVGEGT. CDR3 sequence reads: CASSPLEREYNEQFF. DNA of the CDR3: TGTGCCAGCAGTCCTCTAGAGCGGGAGTACAATGAGCAGTTCTTC.

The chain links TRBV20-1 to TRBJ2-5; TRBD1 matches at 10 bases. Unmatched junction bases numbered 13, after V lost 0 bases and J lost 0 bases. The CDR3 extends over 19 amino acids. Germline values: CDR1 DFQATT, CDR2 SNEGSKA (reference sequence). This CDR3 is CSARDPAGQGPGDQETQYF. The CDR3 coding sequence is TGCAGTGCTAGAGATCCGGCGGGACAGGGGCCGGGGGACCAAGAGACCCAGTACTTC.

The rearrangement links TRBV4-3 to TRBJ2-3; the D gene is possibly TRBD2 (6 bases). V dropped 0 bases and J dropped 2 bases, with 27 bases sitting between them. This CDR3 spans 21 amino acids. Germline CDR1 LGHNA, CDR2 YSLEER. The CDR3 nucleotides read TGCGCCAGCAGCCAAGATACTGAAACTGCGGGGTATGGAGGGGACACAGATACGCAGTATTTT. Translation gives CASSQDTETAGYGGDTDTQYF.

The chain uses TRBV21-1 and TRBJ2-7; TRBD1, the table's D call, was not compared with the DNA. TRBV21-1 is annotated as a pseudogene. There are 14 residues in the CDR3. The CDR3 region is CASSSPPGPLEQYF. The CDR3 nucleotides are TGTGCCAGCAGCTCTCCCCCGGGGCCTTTGGAGCAGTACTTC.

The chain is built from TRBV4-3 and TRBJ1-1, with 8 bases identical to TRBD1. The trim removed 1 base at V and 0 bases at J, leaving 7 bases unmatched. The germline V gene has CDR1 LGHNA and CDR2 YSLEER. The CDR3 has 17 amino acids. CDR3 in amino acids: CASSQAVETGVNTEAFF. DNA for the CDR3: TGCGCCAGCAGCCAAGCGGTGGAGACAGGGGTGAACACTGAAGCTTTCTTT.

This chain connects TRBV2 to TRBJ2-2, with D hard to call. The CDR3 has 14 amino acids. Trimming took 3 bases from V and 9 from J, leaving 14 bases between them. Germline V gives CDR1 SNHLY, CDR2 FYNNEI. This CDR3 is CASSDWQYPRELFF. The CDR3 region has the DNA TGTGCCAGCAGTGACTGGCAATACCCGAGGGAGCTGTTTTTT.

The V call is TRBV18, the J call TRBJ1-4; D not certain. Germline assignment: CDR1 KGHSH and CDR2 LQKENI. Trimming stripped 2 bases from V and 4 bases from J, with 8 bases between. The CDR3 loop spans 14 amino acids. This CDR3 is CASSPIRRNEKLFF. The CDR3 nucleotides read TGTGCCAGCTCACCAATTCGACGTAATGAAAAACTGTTTTTT.

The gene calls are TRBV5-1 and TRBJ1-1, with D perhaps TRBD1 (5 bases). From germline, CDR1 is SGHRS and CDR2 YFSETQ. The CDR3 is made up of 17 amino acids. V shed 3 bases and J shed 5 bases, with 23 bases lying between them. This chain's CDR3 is CASSSGSHRSRGTEAFF. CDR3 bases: TGCGCCAGCAGCTCTGGCTCCCACAGGTCCCGGGGGACTGAAGCTTTCTTT.

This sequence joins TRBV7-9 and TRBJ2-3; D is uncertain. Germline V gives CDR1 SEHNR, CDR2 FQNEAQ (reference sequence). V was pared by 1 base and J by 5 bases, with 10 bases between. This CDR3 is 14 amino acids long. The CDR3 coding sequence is TGTGCCAGCAGCTTAGTCCTAGTGGAAGATACGCAGTATTTT. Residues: CASSLVLVEDTQYF. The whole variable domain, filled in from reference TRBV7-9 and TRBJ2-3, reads DTGVSQNPRHKITKRGQNVTFRCDPISEHNRLYWYRQTLGQGPEFLTYFQNEAQLEKSRLLSDRFSAERPKGSFSTLEIQRTEQGDSAMYLCASSLVLVEDTQYFGPGTRLTVL.

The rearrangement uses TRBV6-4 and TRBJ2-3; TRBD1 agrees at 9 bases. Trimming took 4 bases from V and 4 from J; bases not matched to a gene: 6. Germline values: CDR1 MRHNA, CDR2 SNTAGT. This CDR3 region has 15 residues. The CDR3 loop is CASSAGGQGSDTQYF. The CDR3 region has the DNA TGTGCCAGCAGTGCTGGGGGACAGGGATCAGATACGCAGTATTTT.

The chain's CDR3 is CASSPGGETQYF. CDR3 DNA sequence: TGTGCCAGCAGTCCCGGCGGGGAGACCCAGTACTTC. The rearrangement joins TRBV12-3 or TRBV12-4 to TRBJ2-5, with a possible D match to TRBD2 (5 bases). The CDR3 is 12 residues long. V lost 5 bases, J lost 5 bases, and 9 bases lay in between.

CDR3 DNA: TGTGCCAGCAGCCAAGATTTTAACGAGCAGGGGTTTCAAGAGACCCAGTACTTC. Amino acid sequence: CASSQDFNEQGFQETQYF. The chain recombines TRBV4-2 with TRBJ2-5; the D gene is possibly TRBD1 (6 bases). Germline CDR1 is LGHNA and CDR2 is YNFKEQ. The CDR3 extends over 18 amino acids. The V and J ends lost 0 bases and 2 bases respectively, with 19 bases between them.

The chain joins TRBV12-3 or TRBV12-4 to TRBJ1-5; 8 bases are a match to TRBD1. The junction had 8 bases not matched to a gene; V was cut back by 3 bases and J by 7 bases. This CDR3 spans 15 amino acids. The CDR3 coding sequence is TGTGCCAGCAGTTTTATAGGACAGGGAGGCCAGCCCCAGCATTTT. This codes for CASSFIGQGGQPQHF.

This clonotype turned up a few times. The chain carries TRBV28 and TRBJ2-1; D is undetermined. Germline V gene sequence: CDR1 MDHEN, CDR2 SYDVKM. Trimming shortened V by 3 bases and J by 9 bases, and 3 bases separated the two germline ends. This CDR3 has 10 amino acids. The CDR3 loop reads CASSLVEQFF. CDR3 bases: TGTGCCAGCAGTTTGGTTGAGCAGTTCTTC.

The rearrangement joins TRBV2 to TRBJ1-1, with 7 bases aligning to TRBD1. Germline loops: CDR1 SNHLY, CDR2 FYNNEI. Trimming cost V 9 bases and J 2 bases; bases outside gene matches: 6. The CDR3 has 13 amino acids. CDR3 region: CARPRGINTEAFF. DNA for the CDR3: TGTGCCAGACCCAGGGGGATCAACACTGAAGCTTTCTTT. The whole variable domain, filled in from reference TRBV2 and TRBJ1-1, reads EPEVTQTPSHQVTQMGQEVILRCVPISNHLYFYWYRQILGQKVEFLVSFYNNEISEKSEIFDDQFSVERPDGSNFTLKIRSTKLEDSAMYFCARPRGINTEAFFGQGTRLTVV.

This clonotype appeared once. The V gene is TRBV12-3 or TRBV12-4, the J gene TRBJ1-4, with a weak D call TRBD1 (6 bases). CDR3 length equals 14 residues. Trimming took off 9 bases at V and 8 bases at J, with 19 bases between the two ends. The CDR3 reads CASWRGGAWEKLFF. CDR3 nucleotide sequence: TGTGCCAGTTGGCGCGGGGGGGCCTGGGAAAAACTGTTTTTT.

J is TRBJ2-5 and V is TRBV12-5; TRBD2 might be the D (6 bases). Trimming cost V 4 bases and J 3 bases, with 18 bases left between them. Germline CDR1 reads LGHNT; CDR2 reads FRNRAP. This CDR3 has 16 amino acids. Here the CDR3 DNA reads TGTGCTAGTGGTTCCGCGGGACCCCGGTGGGAAGAGACCCAGTACTTC. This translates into CASGSAGPRWEETQYF.

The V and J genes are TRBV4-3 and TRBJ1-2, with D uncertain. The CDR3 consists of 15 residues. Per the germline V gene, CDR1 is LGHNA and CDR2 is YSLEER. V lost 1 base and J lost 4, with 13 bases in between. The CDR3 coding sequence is TGCGCCAGCAGCCAAGCAACGGCCGGAGGCTATGGCTACACCTTC. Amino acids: CASSQATAGGYGYTF.